The 23 T cell receptor beta chains in this list originate from one sample, sequenced in a study of blood T cells in healthy people across ages. For the second PCR, which ran for about 6 to 11 cycles, a sample-barcoded 5' primer and a J-beta primer mix were used. In TCRdb, the 5' RACE reads were re-called with MiXCR into one record per CDR3 protein. The sample carries 850,000 to 950,000 distinct CDR3 sequences, under 35% recorded once. Sequencing used blood. The receptors stem from a woman at least 80 years old in good health.

Ten or more counts support this clonotype. The genes are TRBV4-3 and TRBJ1-1, with 7 positions matching TRBD1. The CDR3 has 13 residues. Germline V CDR1 and CDR2: LGHNA, YSLEER. J was trimmed by 4 bases and V by 3 bases; bases with no gene match: 2. CDR3 DNA: TGCGCCAGCAGCCATTACAGGGGCACTGAAGCTTTCTTT. Encoded protein: CASSHYRGTEAFF.

The V and J genes are TRBV27 and TRBJ1-6, with TRBD1 identical over 9 bases. The CDR3 extends over 15 amino acids. Per the germline V gene, CDR1 is MNHEY and CDR2 is SMNVEV (reference sequence). After removal of 0 bases from V and 10 bases from J, the junction contained 4 bases not matched to a gene. The CDR3 DNA follows: TGTGCCAGCAGTTTATCGACACAGGGGGCCTCACCCCTCCACTTT. It specifies CASSLSTQGASPLHF.

This clonotype has just a few counts. V and J are TRBV25-1 and TRBJ2-5; D unresolved. The J call may be mistaken, given a closer DNA end match to TRBJ2-7. The germline V gene has CDR1 MGHDK and CDR2 SYGVNS. CDR3 length: 15 amino acids. The CDR3 region has the DNA TGTGCCAGCAGTGAAGTTGACTCGATCCTCTACGAGCAGTACTTC. Translating it yields CASSEVDSILYEQYF.

Note on this clonotype: A much larger clone differs from this one at a single base, so this may be a read error. V is TRBV15 and J is TRBJ2-3, with 7 positions matching TRBD2. CDR3 size: 16 residues. Germline V gives CDR1 LNHNV, CDR2 YYDKDF (reference sequence). The V gene end was trimmed by 2 bases and the J gene end by 2 bases; junction bases not matched to a gene: 7. CDR3 region: CATSRRRGSNTDTQYF. The CDR3 DNA follows: TGTGCCACCAGCAGACGGCGGGGGAGCAACACAGATACGCAGTATTTT.

At least ten counts were recorded for this clonotype. V and J are TRBV20-1 and TRBJ2-7, with no clear D. V was pared by 6 bases and J by 0 bases, with 12 bases between. This CDR3 contains 13 residues. Germline lookup yields CDR1 DFQATT and CDR2 SNEGSKA (reference sequence). CDR3 residues: CSAPGGSSYEQYF. The CDR3 nucleotides read TGCAGTGCCCCCGGCGGCAGCTCCTACGAGCAGTACTTC.

This clonotype showed up many times. The V and J genes are TRBV5-5 and TRBJ2-1, with 7 nucleotides matching TRBD2. CDR3 length: 15 amino acids. CDR1 and CDR2 from the germline V gene are SGHKS and YYEKEE (reference sequence). V lost 0 bases and J lost 6; bases outside the gene matches: 6. CDR3 protein: CASSLGAGRGNEQFF. The CDR3 nucleotides read TGTGCCAGCAGCTTGGGTGCAGGGAGGGGCAATGAGCAGTTCTTC.

In this sample, this clonotype turned up many times. The chain uses TRBV20-1 and TRBJ2-5; D gene uncertain. Germline loops: CDR1 DFQATT, CDR2 SNEGSKA (reference sequence). The CDR3 runs to 14 residues. The V end lost 0 bases, the J end lost 4 bases, and 12 bases lay between the germline ends. The CDR3: CSARDAVGGETQYF. The CDR3 nucleotides read TGCAGTGCTAGAGATGCGGTCGGTGGAGAGACCCAGTACTTC.

This clonotype was seen only a few times. V usage is TRBV4-3 and J usage is TRBJ1-1, with D unclear. The CDR3 consists of 14 residues. With 0 bases removed from V and 4 bases from J, the gap between germline ends came to 9 bases. CDR1 LGHNA and CDR2 YSLEER come from the germline V gene. CDR3 nucleotide sequence: TGCGCCAGCAGCCAAGATCTTGGCGCCACTGAAGCTTTCTTT. Protein product: CASSQDLGATEAFF.

The sample holds many counts of this clonotype. The chain uses TRBV20-1 and TRBJ2-4; perhaps D is TRBD1 or TRBD2 (7 bases each). With 4 bases removed from V and 6 bases from J, the gap between germline ends came to 16 bases. The CDR3 extends over 14 amino acids. CDR1 is DFQATT, CDR2 SNEGSKA, per germline (reference sequence). In DNA form, the CDR3 reads TGCAGTGCTATCAGGGGGGGATGGGGAAACATTCAGTACTTC. This codes for CSAIRGGWGNIQYF.

Many counts were recorded for this clonotype. This chain joins TRBV12-3 or TRBV12-4 and TRBJ2-3; D is possibly TRBD1 or TRBD2 (6 bases each). Deletions cut 6 bases from V and 4 bases from J, with 20 bases between. This CDR3 has 16 residues. CDR3 coding DNA: TGTGCCAGCAGCCTTGGTGGCGGAGGGGGAGCAGATACGCAGTATTTT. This codes for CASSLGGGGGADTQYF.

This clonotype turned up a few times. The chain joins TRBV6-6 to TRBJ1-1, with 7 positions matching TRBD1. CDR1 is MNHNY, CDR2 SVGAGI, per germline (reference sequence). V dropped 0 bases and J dropped 1; count of bases not matched to a gene: 2. The CDR3 sequence is 15 residues long. In DNA, the CDR3 is TGTGCCAGCAGTTACTCGACAGGGAAGAACACTGAAGCTTTCTTT. It specifies CASSYSTGKNTEAFF.

A word on this clonotype: This may stem from a read error, because a much larger clone lies one nucleotide away. The V gene is TRBV7-9, the J gene TRBJ2-1; 8 bases align to TRBD1. Germline assignment: CDR1 SEHNR and CDR2 FQNEAQ (reference sequence). The CDR3 extends over 14 amino acids. Here the CDR3 DNA reads TGTGCCAGCAGACAACAGGGGGTGGAAAATGAGCGGTTCTTC. Translating gives CASRQQGVENERFF.

This CDR3 is CASSPRGSRGYNEQYF. DNA for the CDR3: TGTGCCAGCAGCCCCCGGGGTAGCAGGGGTTACAATGAGCAGTACTTC. The chain joins TRBV7-2 to TRBJ2-7; maybe TRBD1 (6 bases). The CDR3 is 16 amino acids. CDR1 is SGHTA, CDR2 FQGNSA, per germline. V was cut by 5 bases and J by 7 bases, with 24 bases left in between.

This clonotype was counted only a few times. The rearrangement uses TRBV5-5 and TRBJ1-2; no reliable D call. Trimming removed 5 bases from V and 2 bases from J, with 16 bases in between. Looked up from germline, CDR1 is SGHKS and CDR2 is YYEKEE (reference sequence). CDR3 size: 15 residues. The CDR3 coding sequence is TGTGCCAGCAGGGAAGGACGGTTAAGGAACTATGGCTACACCTTC. This codes for CASREGRLRNYGYTF.

This clonotype has a handful of counts. The chain has TRBV5-8 and TRBJ1-5, with 9 bases lining up with TRBD1. Germline V lookup: CDR1 SGHTS, CDR2 YDEGEE. The V segment lost 4 bases and the J segment 3 bases; nucleotides outside the gene matches: 5. The CDR3 loop spans 15 amino acids. DNA for the CDR3: TGTGCCAGCAGCCTAGGGACAGGGTACAATCAGCCCCAGCATTTT. Protein sequence: CASSLGTGYNQPQHF.

This clonotype was counted ten times or more. The rearrangement links TRBV5-1 to TRBJ2-4, with D unresolved. The V gene's germline CDR1 is SGHRS and CDR2 YFSETQ. V lost 4 bases and J lost 8, with 13 bases in between. The CDR3 is 13 residues long. DNA for the CDR3: TGCGCCAGCAGCCCCTTCCTGGGCGACATTCAGTACTTC. Protein product: CASSPFLGDIQYF.

This clonotype was counted between two and nine times. The chain carries TRBV3-1 and TRBJ1-1; no firm D call. The V and J ends lost 5 bases and 1 base respectively, with 11 bases between them. This CDR3 contains 14 residues. Germline CDR1 is LGHDT and CDR2 is YNNKEL (reference sequence). The CDR3 loop reads CASSVTRGNTEAFF. The CDR3 bases are TGTGCCAGCAGCGTAACGAGAGGGAACACTGAAGCTTTCTTT.

This clonotype was found once. This may arise from a read error, as a much more abundant clone is one base away. The V and J genes are TRBV6-6 and TRBJ1-2; tentative D call: TRBD1 (5 bases). Germline V gene lookup returns CDR1 MNHNY and CDR2 SVGAGI (reference sequence). CDR3 length equals 14 residues. CDR3: CVSSDAGTENGYTF. The DNA for the CDR3 is TGTGTCAGCAGCGATGCCGGGACCGAGAATGGCTACACCTTC.

The chain combines TRBV7-3 with TRBJ2-7, with TRBD2 matching 7 bases. After removal of 1 base from V and 2 bases from J, the junction contained 5 bases not matched to a gene. The CDR3 has 15 amino acids. CDR1 and CDR2 from the germline V gene are SGHTA and FQGTGA. The DNA for the CDR3 is TGTGCCAGCAGCTTAAGGGGAGGGGCCCCCTACGAGCAGTACTTC. Amino acids: CASSLRGGAPYEQYF.

This clonotype was detected ten times or more. The chain has TRBV24-1 and TRBJ2-1, with TRBD1 as a possible D gene (6 bases). The germline V gene encodes CDR1 KGHDR and CDR2 SFDVKD. The CDR3 is 13 residues long. Trimming left V 5 bases short and J 6 bases short, with 10 bases between. The CDR3 spells CATSGGHPNEQFF. The CDR3 DNA is TGTGCCACCAGTGGGGGACACCCCAATGAGCAGTTCTTC.

For this clonotype: Since a much larger clone is just one base distant, this may be a read error. The chain is built from TRBV30 and TRBJ1-6; 11 bases fit TRBD1. The CDR3 sequence is 14 residues long. V trimming: 2 bases; J trimming: 9 bases; junction bases outside the gene matches: 3. Germline V CDR1 and CDR2: GTSNPN, SVGIG (reference sequence). CDR3 coding DNA: TGTGCCTGGAGTCCCGGGACAGGGGGTTCACCCCTCCACTTT. Its protein is CAWSPGTGGSPLHF.

The table lists this clonotype with many counts. The J gene is TRBJ2-7, the V gene TRBV6-5; D may correspond to TRBD1 or TRBD2 (7 bases each). This CDR3 spans 14 amino acids. The ends were cut back, 4 bases at V and 3 bases at J, with 13 bases in the middle. Per germline, CDR1 MNHEY and CDR2 SVGAGI. This CDR3 reads CASSLPGGVYEQYF. CDR3 coding DNA: TGTGCCAGCAGTTTGCCAGGGGGGGTCTACGAGCAGTACTTC.

With respect to this clonotype: A much more abundant neighbour one base away suggests this may be a read error. V is TRBV24-1 and J is TRBJ2-5; D is tentatively TRBD1 or TRBD2 (5 bases each). The germline V gene has CDR1 KGHDR and CDR2 SFDVKD. CDR3 length equals 14 residues. V dropped 7 bases and J dropped 11 bases, with 22 bases sitting between them. The CDR3 DNA follows: TGTGCCACCAGGGACTTACTACAGGAGGACGGGCAGTACTTC. Protein: CATRDLLQEDGQYF.